These T cell receptor beta chains were read from a single sample in a study of regulatory T cells in long-lasting Graves disease. One entry per CDR3 protein, called by TCRdb with MiXCR from the multiplex PCR reads. Of about 470,000 distinct CDR3 sequences listed, roughly a fifth were seen once; the top ten hold around 7%. Material: peripheral blood mononuclear cells (PBMCs), obtained when the disease was refractory, from a patient treated with antithyroid drugs. All receptors derive from a female donor with Graves disease. Both conserved end residues are part of each CDR3. Fields, in order: J gene, clone size, D gene, V gene, CDR3 DNA, CDR3 protein. D genes are given only for firm matches. Size is omitted from some rows. Given values are once, few, many or a class for expanded clones.

TRBJ1-2 | many | . | TRBV11-1 | TGTGCCAGCAGCTTAGAAGCTGGGGGAAGCTACACCTTC | CASSLEAGGSYTF
TRBJ1-2 | . | TRBD1 | TRBV9 | TGTGCCAGCAGCACCCAGGTGGGGACAGGTGACGGCTACACCTTC | CASSTQVGTGDGYTF
TRBJ1-6 | few | . | TRBV28 | TGTGCCAGCAGGATGGGATCCTATAATTCACCCCTCCACTTT | CASRMGSYNSPLHF
TRBJ2-7 | many | . | TRBV2 | TGTGCCAGCAGTGAACCTGCCCGGGGGACCTCTTCCTACGAGCAGTACTTC | CASSEPARGTSSYEQYF
TRBJ2-2 | many | . | TRBV12-3/TRBV12-4 | TGTGCCAGCAGTTTAGAGTCGGCAGAAAACACCGGGGAGCTGTTTTTT | CASSLESAENTGELFF
TRBJ2-6 | . | . | TRBV5-4 | TGTGCCAGCAGCTCCTCAAAACGGGGTCCCTCTGGGGCCAACGTCCTGACTTTC | CASSSSKRGPSGANVLTF
TRBJ2-4 | many | TRBD2 | TRBV28 | TGTGCCAGCAGATCCGCGGGAGCGGAGGGCAAAAACATTCAGTACTTC | CASRSAGAEGKNIQYF
TRBJ1-1 | . | . | TRBV6-1 | TGTGCCAGCAGCTCTGCTACAGCTGAAGCTTTCTTT | CASSSATAEAFF
TRBJ2-7 | many | TRBD1 | TRBV6-1 | TGTGCCAGCAGCGACAGGGTCGAGCAGTACTTC | CASSDRVEQYF
TRBJ1-6 | . | . | TRBV6-2/TRBV6-3 | TGTGCCAGCAGTTCGGGTCCTAGTTGGCCCCTCCACTTT | CASSSGPSWPLHF
TRBJ1-1 | few | . | TRBV20-1 | TGCAGTGCTACAGGGGTAAGCACTGAAGCTTTCTTT | CSATGVSTEAFF
TRBJ2-5 | . | . | TRBV10-2 | TGCGCCAGCACGTGGGTTGGCCAGCAAGAGACCCAGTACTTC | CASTWVGQQETQYF
TRBJ2-5 | many | . | TRBV3-1 | TGTGCCAGCAGCCATCATGGGGGTTCGTTCCGAGAGACCCAGTACTTC | CASSHHGGSFRETQYF
TRBJ2-2 | . | TRBD1 | TRBV7-2 | TGTGCCAGCAGCACTAGACAGGGGGCAGTCACCGGGGAGCTGTTTTTT | CASSTRQGAVTGELFF
TRBJ2-5 | many | TRBD2 | TRBV27 | TGTGCCAGCAGAGGACTAGCGGGGGCGGAGGAGACCCAGTACTTC | CASRGLAGAEETQYF
TRBJ2-5 | many | TRBD2 | TRBV28 | TGTGCCAGCAGTTGGGGGACTAGCGGGCCAGAGACCCAGTACTTC | CASSWGTSGPETQYF
TRBJ1-1 | . | . | TRBV5-5 | TGTGCCAGCAGCGGTACACGAGTTGAGGCTTTCTTT | CASSGTRVEAFF
TRBJ2-5 | many | . | TRBV6-5 | TGTGCCAGCAGTTATGGTCAAAGGGAGACCCAGTACTTC | CASSYGQRETQYF
TRBJ1-2 | . | . | TRBV6-5 | TGTGCCAGCAGTTACCGATATGGCTACACCTTC | CASSYRYGYTF
TRBJ1-1 | many | . | TRBV28 | TGTGCCAGCACCTTGCGTACGAACACTGAAGCTTTCTTT | CASTLRTNTEAFF
TRBJ2-2 | . | TRBD1 | TRBV6-4 | TGTGCCAGCAGCAGAATGCCGGGACAGGACACCGGGGAGCTGTTTTTT | CASSRMPGQDTGELFF
TRBJ1-1 | . | . | TRBV7-9 | TGTGCCAGCAGCACGGCAGGGTGGGGACTGGGCGCTGAAGCTTTCTTT | CASSTAGWGLGAEAFF
TRBJ1-2 | . | TRBD1 | TRBV7-9 | TGTGCCAGCAGCTTAGCAGTCGGGACAGGGGACGTGGGCTACACCTTC | CASSLAVGTGDVGYTF
TRBJ1-5 | . | . | TRBV6-2/TRBV6-3 | TGTGCCAGCGGTTATTGGAGCAGCAATCAGCCCCAGCATTTT | CASGYWSSNQPQHF
TRBJ1-5 | few | TRBD1 | TRBV19 | TGTGCCAGTATCCTCTCCGGGACAGGTCAATATAGCAATCAGCCCCAGCATTTT | CASILSGTGQYSNQPQHF
TRBJ2-2 | . | . | TRBV28 | TGTGCCAGCAATTTATTGTCCGGGCGTAACACCGGGGAGCTGTTTTTT | CASNLLSGRNTGELFF
TRBJ1-2 | many | . | TRBV10-3 | TGTGCCATCACCTCGTCCCCCGGAGGCTATGGCTACACCTTC | CAITSSPGGYGYTF
TRBJ2-7 | . | . | TRBV6-5 | TGTGCCAGCAGTTACGAGCGGAGCTCCTACGAGCAGTACTTC | CASSYERSSYEQYF
TRBJ2-5 | many | TRBD2 | TRBV24-1 | TGTGCCACCAGTCCGGGAGGGTCCTGGGCCGAGACCCAGTACTTC | CATSPGGSWAETQYF
TRBJ2-1 | few | . | TRBV2 | TGTGCCAGCAGCCTCTCTGGGGTGGGGTCCTACAATGAGCAGTTCTTC | CASSLSGVGSYNEQFF
TRBJ1-1 | many | . | TRBV2 | TGTGCCAGCAGTGGTGGGGCAACAGAAGCTTTCTTT | CASSGGATEAFF
TRBJ2-7 | many | TRBD1 | TRBV5-1 | TGTGCCAGCAGTTCCGGACAGGGGGAGGACGAGCAGTACTTC | CASSSGQGEDEQYF
TRBJ2-2 | . | . | TRBV15 | TGTGCCACCAAGAAACATGCGAACACCGGGGAGCTGTTTTTT | CATKKHANTGELFF
TRBJ2-7 | . | TRBD1 | TRBV12-3/TRBV12-4 | TGTGCCAGCAGTGGGACAGGGGGCGAGGGTGATGAGCAGTACTTC | CASSGTGGEGDEQYF
TRBJ2-7 | . | TRBD1 | TRBV7-2 | TGTGCCAGCAGCTTAGCGCTGGGACAGGGGGTCGAGCAGTACTTC | CASSLALGQGVEQYF
TRBJ1-5 | many | . | TRBV28 | TGTGCCAGCAGTTCGGATCAGCCCCAGCATTTT | CASSSDQPQHF
TRBJ1-3 | . | . | TRBV28 | TGTGCCAGCGGACGACAGTTTTCTGGAAACACCATATATTTT | CASGRQFSGNTIYF
TRBJ1-1 | many | . | TRBV28 | TGTGCCAGCAGTCCACATCCGAACGCTGAAGCTTTCTTT | CASSPHPNAEAFF
TRBJ1-2 | many | . | TRBV6-5 | TGTGCCAGCAGTTACTCAGATCGGGTAGATGCCACCTTC | CASSYSDRVDATF
TRBJ2-7 | many | . | TRBV28 | TGTGCCAGCAGTTTAAGCGGGCGGGACTCCTACGAGCAGTACTTC | CASSLSGRDSYEQYF
TRBJ2-4 | many | TRBD2 | TRBV12-3/TRBV12-4 | TGTGCCAGCAGTCCCATAGCGGGTCAAAACATTCAGTACTTC | CASSPIAGQNIQYF
TRBJ1-3 | few | . | TRBV6-2/TRBV6-3 | TGTGCCAGCAGTTACGCGTTACCTTCTTCTGGAAACACCATATATTTT | CASSYALPSSGNTIYF
TRBJ2-5 | . | . | TRBV25-1 | TGTGCCAGCAGCAGCCAGGGAGGTTGGGAGACCCAGTACTTC | CASSSQGGWETQYF
TRBJ2-7 | . | TRBD1 | TRBV19 | TGTGCCAGTAGCCCCTTTAGGGGACAGACAGGGACGTCCTACGAGCAGTACTTC | CASSPFRGQTGTSYEQYF
TRBJ1-2 | . | TRBD1 | TRBV12-3/TRBV12-4 | TGTGCCAGCAGTTACACCGGGACAGGGAATGGCTACACCTTC | CASSYTGTGNGYTF
TRBJ1-5 | . | . | TRBV19 | TGTGCCAGTAGTATAGATGCCGAAGGGACGAGCAATCAGCCCCAGCATTTT | CASSIDAEGTSNQPQHF
TRBJ1-6 | . | TRBD1 | TRBV30 | TGTGCCTGGAGCAGGGGGTCTTCTTCACCCCTCCACTTT | CAWSRGSSSPLHF
TRBJ1-1 | . | . | TRBV6-4 | TGTGCCAGCAGTGAAACAGGAACGACTGAAGCTTTCTTT | CASSETGTTEAFF
TRBJ2-1 | . | TRBD2 | TRBV6-2/TRBV6-3 | TGTGCCAGCAGTTACGGGGCGGGGGGGCTATACAATGAGCAGTTCTTC | CASSYGAGGLYNEQFF
TRBJ1-2 | few | . | TRBV20-1 | TGCAGTGCTAACGAACAGGAATACCATGGCTACACCTTC | CSANEQEYHGYTF
TRBJ2-5 | few | . | TRBV7-6 | TGTGCCAGCAGCTTAGAGGAGCGAAGGGGAACCCAGTACTTC | CASSLEERRGTQYF
TRBJ1-2 | many | TRBD1 | TRBV9 | TGTGCCAGCAGCGGACAGGGTGGCTACACCTTC | CASSGQGGYTF
TRBJ2-5 | . | TRBD1 | TRBV28 | TGTGCCAGCACTGAGGGGGCCGCACAAGAGACCCAGTACTTC | CASTEGAAQETQYF